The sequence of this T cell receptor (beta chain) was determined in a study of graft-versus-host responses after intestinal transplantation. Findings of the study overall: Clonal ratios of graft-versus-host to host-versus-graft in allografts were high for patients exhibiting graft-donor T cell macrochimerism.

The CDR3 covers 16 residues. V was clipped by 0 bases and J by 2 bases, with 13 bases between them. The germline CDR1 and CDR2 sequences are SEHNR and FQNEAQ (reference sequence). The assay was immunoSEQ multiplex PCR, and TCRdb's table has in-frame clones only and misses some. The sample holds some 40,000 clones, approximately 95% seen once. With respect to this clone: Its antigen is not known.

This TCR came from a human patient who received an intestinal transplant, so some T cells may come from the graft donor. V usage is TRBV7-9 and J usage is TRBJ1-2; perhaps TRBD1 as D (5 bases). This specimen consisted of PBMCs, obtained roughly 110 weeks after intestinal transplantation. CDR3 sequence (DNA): TGTGCCAGCAGCTTAGCCGGGATTGGGGGGAACTATGGCTACACCTTC. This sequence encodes CASSLAGIGGNYGYTF.